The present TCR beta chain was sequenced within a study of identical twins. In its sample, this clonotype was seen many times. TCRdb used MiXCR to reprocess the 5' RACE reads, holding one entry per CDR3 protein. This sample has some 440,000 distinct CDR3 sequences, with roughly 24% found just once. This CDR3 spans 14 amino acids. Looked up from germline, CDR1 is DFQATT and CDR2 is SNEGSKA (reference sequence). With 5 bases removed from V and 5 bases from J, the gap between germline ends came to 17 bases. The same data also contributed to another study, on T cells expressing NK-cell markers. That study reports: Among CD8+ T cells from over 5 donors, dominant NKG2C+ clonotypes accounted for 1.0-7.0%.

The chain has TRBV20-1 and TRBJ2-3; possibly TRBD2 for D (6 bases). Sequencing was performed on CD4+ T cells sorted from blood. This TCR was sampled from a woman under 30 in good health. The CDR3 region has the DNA TGCAGTGCTCCCGTCAGCGGGCGGGGAGATACGCAGTATTTT. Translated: CSAPVSGRGDTQYF.